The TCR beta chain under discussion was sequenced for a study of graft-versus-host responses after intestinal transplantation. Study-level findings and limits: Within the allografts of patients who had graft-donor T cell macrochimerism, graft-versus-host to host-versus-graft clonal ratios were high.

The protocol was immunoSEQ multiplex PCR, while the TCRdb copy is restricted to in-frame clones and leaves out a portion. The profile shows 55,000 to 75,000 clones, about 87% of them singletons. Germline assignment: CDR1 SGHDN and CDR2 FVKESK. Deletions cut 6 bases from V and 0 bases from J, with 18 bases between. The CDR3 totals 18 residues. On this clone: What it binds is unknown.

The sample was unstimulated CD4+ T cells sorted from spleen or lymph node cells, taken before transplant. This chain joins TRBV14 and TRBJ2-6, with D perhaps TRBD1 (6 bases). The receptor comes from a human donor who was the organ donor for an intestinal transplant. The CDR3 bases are TGTGCCAGCAGAATCTTACAGGGCCCGCGCTCTGGGGCCAACGTCCTGACTTTC. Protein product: CASRILQGPRSGANVLTF.